There are a few counts of the clone carrying this TCR beta chain. Its antigen is not identified. These data come from a study of type 1 and type 2 diabetes patients. About the study: Participants included type 1 and type 2 diabetes patients plus nondiabetic controls. T cells were magnetically sorted from PBMCs as CD4+ or CD8+ subsets.

The V end was cut by 6 bases, the J end by 5 bases, with 19 bases between. This CDR3 has 15 residues. Study-level findings and limits: Type 2 diabetes and control V and J usage correlated highly, around 0.97.

The PCR template was genomic DNA. Multiplex PCR with 30 forward and 13 reverse primers amplified the TCR beta CDR3. TCRdb re-derived calls from the multiplex PCR reads in MiXCR, one entry per CDR3 protein. This repertoire shows some 250,000 distinct CDR3 sequences, roughly 50% found once; its top ten account for around 15%. This sequence was found in a man between 18 and 35 years old with type 2 diabetes. Sequencing was performed on peripheral blood mononuclear cells (PBMCs). The V gene is TRBV12-3 or TRBV12-4, the J gene TRBJ1-1; the D gene is possibly TRBD1 (5 bases). CDR3 DNA: TGTGCCAGCAGCCGCCAAACAGGCTGGGTAACTGAAGCTTTCTTT. Protein product: CASSRQTGWVTEAFF.